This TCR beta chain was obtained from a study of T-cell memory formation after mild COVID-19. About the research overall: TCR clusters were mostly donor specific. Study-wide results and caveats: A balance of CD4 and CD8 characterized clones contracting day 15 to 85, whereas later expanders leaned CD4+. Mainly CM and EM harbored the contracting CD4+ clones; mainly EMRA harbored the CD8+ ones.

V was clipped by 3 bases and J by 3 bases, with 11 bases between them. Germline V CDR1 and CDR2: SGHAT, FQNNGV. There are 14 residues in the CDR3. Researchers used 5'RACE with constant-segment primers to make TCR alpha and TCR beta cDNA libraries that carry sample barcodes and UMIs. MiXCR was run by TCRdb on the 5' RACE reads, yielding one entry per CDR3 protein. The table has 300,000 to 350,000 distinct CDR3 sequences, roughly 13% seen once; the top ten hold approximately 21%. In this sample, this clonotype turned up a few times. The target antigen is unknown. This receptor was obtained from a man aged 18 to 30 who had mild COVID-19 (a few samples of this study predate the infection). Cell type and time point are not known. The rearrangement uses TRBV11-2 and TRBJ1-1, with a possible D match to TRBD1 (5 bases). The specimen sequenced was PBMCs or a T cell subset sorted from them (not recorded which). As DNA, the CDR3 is TGTGCCAGCAGCTTGAGAGGGACTGACACTGAAGCTTTCTTT. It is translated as CASSLRGTDTEAFF. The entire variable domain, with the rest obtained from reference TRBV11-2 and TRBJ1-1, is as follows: EAGVAQSPRYKIIEKRQSVAFWCNPISGHATLYWYQQILGQGPKLLIQFQNNGVVDDSQLPKDRFSAERLKGVDSTLKIQPAKLEDSAVYLCASSLRGTDTEAFFGQGTRLTVV.